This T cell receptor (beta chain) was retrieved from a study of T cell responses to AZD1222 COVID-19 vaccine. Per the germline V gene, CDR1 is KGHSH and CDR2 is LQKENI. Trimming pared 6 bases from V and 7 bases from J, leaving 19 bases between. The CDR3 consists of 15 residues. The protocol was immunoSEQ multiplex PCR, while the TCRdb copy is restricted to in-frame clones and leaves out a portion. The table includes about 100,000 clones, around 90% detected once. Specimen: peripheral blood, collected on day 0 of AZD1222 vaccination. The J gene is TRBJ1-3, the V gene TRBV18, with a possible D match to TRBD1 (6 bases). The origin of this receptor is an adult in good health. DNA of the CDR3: TGTGCCAGCTCCCCGGCCGACAGGATGGGGAACACCATATATTTT. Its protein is CASSPADRMGNTIYF.